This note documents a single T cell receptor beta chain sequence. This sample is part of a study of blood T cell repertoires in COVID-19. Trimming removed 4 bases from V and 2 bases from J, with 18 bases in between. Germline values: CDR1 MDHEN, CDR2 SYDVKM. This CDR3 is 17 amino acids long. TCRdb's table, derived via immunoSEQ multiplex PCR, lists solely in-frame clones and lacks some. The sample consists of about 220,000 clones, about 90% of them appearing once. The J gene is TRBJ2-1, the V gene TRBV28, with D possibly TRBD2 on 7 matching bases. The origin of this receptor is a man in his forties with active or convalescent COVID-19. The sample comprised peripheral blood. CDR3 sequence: CASSSHSGGLPYNEQFF. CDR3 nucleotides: TGTGCCAGCAGTTCTCACTCCGGGGGGCTACCCTACAATGAGCAGTTCTTC.